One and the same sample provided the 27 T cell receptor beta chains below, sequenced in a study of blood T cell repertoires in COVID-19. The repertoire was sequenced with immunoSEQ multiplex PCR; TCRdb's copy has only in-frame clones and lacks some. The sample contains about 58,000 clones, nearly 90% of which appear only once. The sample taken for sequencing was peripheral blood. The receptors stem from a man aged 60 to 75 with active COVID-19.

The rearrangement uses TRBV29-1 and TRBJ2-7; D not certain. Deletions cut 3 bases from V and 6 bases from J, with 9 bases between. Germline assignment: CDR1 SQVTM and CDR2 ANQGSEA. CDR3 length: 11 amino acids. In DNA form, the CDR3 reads TGCAGCGTTGAGGGCAGGCGCGAGCAGTACTTC. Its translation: CSVEGRREQYF.

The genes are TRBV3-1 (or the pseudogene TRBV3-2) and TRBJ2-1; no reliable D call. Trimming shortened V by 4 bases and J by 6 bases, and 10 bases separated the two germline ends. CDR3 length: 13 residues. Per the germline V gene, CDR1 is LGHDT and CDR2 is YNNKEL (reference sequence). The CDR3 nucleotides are TGTGCCAGCAGCCCCGTCCTAGTCAATGAGCAGTTCTTC. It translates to CASSPVLVNEQFF.

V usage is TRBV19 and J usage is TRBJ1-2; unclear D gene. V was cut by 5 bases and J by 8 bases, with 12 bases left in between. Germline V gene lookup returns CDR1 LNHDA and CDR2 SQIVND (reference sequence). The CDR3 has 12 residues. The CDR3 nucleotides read TGTGCCAGTAGTTACAAACAAGAAGGCTACACCTTC. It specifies CASSYKQEGYTF.

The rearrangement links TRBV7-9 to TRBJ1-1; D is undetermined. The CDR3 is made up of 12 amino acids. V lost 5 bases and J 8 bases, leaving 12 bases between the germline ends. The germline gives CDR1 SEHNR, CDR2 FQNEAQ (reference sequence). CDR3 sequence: CASSLSRSEAFF. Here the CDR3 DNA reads TGTGCCAGCAGCCTTTCTCGTTCGGAAGCTTTCTTT.

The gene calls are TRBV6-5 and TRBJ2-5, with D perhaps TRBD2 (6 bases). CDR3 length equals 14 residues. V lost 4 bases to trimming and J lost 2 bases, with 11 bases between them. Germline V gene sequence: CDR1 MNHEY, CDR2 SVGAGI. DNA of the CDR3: TGTGCCAGCAGTTGGGGCGGGGTTCAAGAGACCCAGTACTTC. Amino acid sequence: CASSWGGVQETQYF.

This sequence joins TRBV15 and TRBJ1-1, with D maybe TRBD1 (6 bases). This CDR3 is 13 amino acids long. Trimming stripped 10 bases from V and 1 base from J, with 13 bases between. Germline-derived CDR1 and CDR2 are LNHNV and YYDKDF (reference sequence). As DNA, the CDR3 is TGTGCCAGCAATACAGGGAGGAACACTGAAGCTTTCTTT. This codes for CASNTGRNTEAFF.

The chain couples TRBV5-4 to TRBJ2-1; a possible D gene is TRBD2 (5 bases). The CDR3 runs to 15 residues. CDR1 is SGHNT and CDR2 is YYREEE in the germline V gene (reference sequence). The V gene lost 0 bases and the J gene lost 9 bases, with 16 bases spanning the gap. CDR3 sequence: CASSLAGLATREQFF. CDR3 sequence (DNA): TGTGCCAGCAGCTTGGCCGGGCTAGCAACCCGTGAGCAGTTCTTC.

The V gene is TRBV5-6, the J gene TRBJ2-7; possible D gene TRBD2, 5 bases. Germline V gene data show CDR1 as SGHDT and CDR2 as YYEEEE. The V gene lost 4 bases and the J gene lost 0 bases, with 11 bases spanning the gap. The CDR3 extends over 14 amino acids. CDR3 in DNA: TGTGCCAGCAGCCCGCCGGCGGGCTCCTACGAGCAGTACTTC. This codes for CASSPPAGSYEQYF.

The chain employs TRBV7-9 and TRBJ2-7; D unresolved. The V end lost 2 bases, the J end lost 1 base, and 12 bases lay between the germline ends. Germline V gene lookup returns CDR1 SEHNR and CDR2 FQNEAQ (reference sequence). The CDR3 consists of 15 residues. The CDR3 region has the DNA TGTGCCAGCAGCTTAAGTGATGAAGCGTCCTACGAGCAGTACTTC. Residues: CASSLSDEASYEQYF.

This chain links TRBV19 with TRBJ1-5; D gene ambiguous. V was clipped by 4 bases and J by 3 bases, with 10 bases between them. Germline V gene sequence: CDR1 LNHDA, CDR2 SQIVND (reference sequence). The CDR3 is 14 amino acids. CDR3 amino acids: CASSNREPNQPQHF. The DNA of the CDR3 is TGTGCCAGTAGTAATCGGGAGCCCAATCAGCCCCAGCATTTT.

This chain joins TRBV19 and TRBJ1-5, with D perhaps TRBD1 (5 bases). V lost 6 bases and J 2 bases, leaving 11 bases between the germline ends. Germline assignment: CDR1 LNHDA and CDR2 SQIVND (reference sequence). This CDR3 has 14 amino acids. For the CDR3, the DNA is TGTGCCAGTAGGGAGGGGTATGGCAATCAGCCCCAGCATTTT. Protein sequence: CASREGYGNQPQHF.

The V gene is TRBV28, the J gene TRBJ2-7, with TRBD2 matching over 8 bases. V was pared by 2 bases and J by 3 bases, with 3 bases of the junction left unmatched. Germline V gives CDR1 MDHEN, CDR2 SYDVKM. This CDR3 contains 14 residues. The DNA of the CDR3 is TGTGCCAGCAGTTTAGCGGGAGGTGACTACGAGCAGTACTTC. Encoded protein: CASSLAGGDYEQYF.

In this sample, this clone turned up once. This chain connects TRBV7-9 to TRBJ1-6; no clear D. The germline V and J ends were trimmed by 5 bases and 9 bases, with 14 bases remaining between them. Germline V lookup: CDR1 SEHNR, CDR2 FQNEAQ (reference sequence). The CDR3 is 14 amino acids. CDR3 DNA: TGTGCCAGCAGCCGAGACATGAATGGTTCACCCCTCCACTTT. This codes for CASSRDMNGSPLHF.

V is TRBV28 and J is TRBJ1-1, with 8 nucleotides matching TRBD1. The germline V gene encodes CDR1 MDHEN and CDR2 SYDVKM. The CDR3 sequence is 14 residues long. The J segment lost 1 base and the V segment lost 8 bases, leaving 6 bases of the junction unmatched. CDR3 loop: CASDWDRTNTEAFF. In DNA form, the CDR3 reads TGTGCCAGCGATTGGGACAGGACGAACACTGAAGCTTTCTTT.

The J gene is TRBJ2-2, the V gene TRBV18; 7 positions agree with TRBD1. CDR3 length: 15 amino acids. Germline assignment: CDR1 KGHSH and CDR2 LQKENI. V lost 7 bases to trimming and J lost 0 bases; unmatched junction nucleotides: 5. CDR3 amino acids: CASYRDRSNTGELFF. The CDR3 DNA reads TGTGCCAGCTACCGGGACAGATCGAACACCGGGGAGCTGTTTTTT.

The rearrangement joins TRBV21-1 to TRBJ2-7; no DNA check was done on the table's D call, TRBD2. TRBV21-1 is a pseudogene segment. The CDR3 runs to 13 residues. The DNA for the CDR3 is TGTGCCCTACCCCCTCCTCCACCGTACGAGCAGTACTTC. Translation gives CALPPPPPYEQYF.

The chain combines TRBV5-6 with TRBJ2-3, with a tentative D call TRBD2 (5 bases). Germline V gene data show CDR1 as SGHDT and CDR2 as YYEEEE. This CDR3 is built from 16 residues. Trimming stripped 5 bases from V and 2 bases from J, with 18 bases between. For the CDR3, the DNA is TGTGCCAGCAGACGGAGGAGCGTGAGGTTCACAGATACGCAGTATTTT. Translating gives CASRRRSVRFTDTQYF.

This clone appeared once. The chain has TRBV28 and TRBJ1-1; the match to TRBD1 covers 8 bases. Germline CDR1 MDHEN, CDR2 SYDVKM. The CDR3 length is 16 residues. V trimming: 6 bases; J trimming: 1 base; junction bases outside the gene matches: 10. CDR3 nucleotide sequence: TGTGCCAGCAGGAAACAGGGGGACGGGTGGAACACTGAAGCTTTCTTT. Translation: CASRKQGDGWNTEAFF.

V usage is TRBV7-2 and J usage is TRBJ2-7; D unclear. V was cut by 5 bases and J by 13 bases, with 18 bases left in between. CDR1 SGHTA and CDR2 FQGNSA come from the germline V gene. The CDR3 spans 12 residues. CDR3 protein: CASSPYGGMEYF. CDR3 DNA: TGTGCCAGCAGCCCGTATGGCGGTATGGAATACTTC. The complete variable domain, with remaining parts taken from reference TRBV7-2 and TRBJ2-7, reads GAGVSQSPSNKVTEKGKDVELRCDPISGHTALYWYRQSLGQGLEFLIYFQGNSAPDKSGLPSDRFSAERTGGSVSTLTIQRTQQEDSAVYLCASSPYGGMEYFGPGTRLTVT.

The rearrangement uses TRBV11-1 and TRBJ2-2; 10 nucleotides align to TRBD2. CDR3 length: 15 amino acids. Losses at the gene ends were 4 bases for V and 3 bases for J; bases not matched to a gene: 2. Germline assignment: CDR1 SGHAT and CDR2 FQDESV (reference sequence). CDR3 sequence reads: CASSSSGGYTGELFF. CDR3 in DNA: TGTGCCAGCAGCTCTAGCGGGGGATACACCGGGGAGCTGTTTTTT.

The chain's CDR3 is CASSLTSGDRDTDTQYF. The DNA for the CDR3 is TGTGCCAGCAGTTTGACGTCTGGGGACAGGGACACAGATACGCAGTATTTT. The chain has TRBV28 and TRBJ2-3; TRBD1 aligns across 9 bases. This CDR3 is built from 17 residues. Germline V CDR1 and CDR2: MDHEN, SYDVKM. The trim removed 3 bases at V and 2 bases at J, leaving 9 bases unmatched.

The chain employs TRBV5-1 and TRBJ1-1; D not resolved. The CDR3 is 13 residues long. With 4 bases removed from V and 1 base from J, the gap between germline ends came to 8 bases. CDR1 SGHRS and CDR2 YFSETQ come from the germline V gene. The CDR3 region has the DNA TGCGCCAGCAGCCCCGTCCCGAACACTGAAGCTTTCTTT. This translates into CASSPVPNTEAFF. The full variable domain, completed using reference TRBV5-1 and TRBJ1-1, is KAGVTQTPRYLIKTRGQQVTLSCSPISGHRSVSWYQQTPGQGLQFLFEYFSETQRNKGNFPGRFSGRQFSNSRSEMNVSTLELGDSALYLCASSPVPNTEAFFGQGTRLTVV.

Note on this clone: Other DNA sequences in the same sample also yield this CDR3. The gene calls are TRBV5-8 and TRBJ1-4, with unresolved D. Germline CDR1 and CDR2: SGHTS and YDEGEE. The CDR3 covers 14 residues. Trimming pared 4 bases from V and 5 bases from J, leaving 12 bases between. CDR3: CASSVGQVNEKLFF. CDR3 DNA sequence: TGTGCCAGCAGCGTGGGTCAGGTAAATGAAAAACTGTTTTTT.

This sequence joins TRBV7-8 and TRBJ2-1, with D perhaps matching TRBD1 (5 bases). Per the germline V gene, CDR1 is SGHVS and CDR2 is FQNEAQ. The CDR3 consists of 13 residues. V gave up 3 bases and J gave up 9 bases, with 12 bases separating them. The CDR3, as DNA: TGTGCCAGCAGCTTCCTTCAGGGTCCTGAGCAGTTCTTC. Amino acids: CASSFLQGPEQFF.

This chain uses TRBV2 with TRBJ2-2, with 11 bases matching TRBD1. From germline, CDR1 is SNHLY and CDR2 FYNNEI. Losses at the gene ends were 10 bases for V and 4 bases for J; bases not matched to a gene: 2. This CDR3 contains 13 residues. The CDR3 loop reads CATGTGGTGELFF. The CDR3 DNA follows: TGTGCCACCGGGACAGGGGGCACCGGGGAGCTGTTTTTT.

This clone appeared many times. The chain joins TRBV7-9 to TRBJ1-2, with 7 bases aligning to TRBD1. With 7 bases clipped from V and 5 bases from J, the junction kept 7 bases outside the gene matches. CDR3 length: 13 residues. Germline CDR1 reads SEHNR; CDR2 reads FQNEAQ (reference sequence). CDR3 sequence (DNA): TGTGCCAGCACCTCATCAGGGGGTTATGGCTACACCTTC. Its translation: CASTSSGGYGYTF.

CDR3 sequence reads: CASSLLYEQFF. The CDR3 bases are TGTGCCAGCAGCTTACTGTATGAGCAGTTCTTC. This chain uses TRBV11-2 with TRBJ2-1; D is unclear. This CDR3 is built from 11 residues. Germline lookup yields CDR1 SGHAT and CDR2 FQNNGV. V was trimmed by 2 bases and J by 8 bases, leaving 4 bases between them.